This TCR beta chain appears in the sequencing data of a study of monozygotic twins with cystic fibrosis. Points on this clone: The antigen is unknown.

The ends were cut back, 8 bases at V and 6 bases at J, with 17 bases in the middle. The CDR3 totals 14 residues. CDR1 is SGHDN, CDR2 FVKESK, per germline. The method was immunoSEQ multiplex PCR; TCRdb's version includes in-frame clones alone and lacks a portion of them. The table records 30,000 to 35,000 clones, 96% of them present only once. Regarding the study as a whole: In this small cohort, shared CDR3 numbers showed no association with age, concordance or disease severity.

V is TRBV14 and J is TRBJ2-1; possibly TRBD2 for D (6 bases). This TCR derives from a girl aged 2-10 years with cystic fibrosis. Sequencing used blood. The CDR3 region is CASARDLQINEQFF. As DNA, the CDR3 is TGTGCCAGCGCCCGGGACTTACAAATCAATGAGCAGTTCTTC.